A selection of T cell receptor beta chains follows, all from one sample in a study of cytomegalovirus exposure and HLA in healthy donors. Only in-frame clones appear in the TCRdb table, and some are missing; sequencing was by immunoSEQ multiplex PCR. The sample has 150,000 or so clones, 75% seen once. Sequenced sample: PBMCs. Receptor source: a woman in her forties in good health and CMV-seropositive. The CDR3 runs from the conserved cysteine through the conserved F or W. Each record gives: V gene, CDR3 length, CDR3 protein.

TRBV9 | 15 | CASSVVRGLAGELFF
TRBV18 | 16 | CASSPRTSGNTGELFF
TRBV18 | 14 | CASSPGQGHTEAFF
TRBV5-8 | 14 | CASSYGAANSPLHF
TRBV4-2 | 17 | CASSQDGSSIAKNIQYF
TRBV11-2 | 14 | CASSLGTGGYGYTF
TRBV9 | 15 | CASSVGTAGSYEQYF
TRBV2 | 11 | CASKGAGPQHF
TRBV30 | 16 | CAWSVELANSYNEQFF
TRBV5-1 | 15 | CASSFRQGAGGELFF
TRBV7-2 | 14 | CASSFSPTAYGYTF
TRBV7-3 | 13 | CASSLIVFGELFF
TRBV5-1 | 15 | CASSSGGESTDTQYF
TRBV28 | 15 | CASKPGEQTVREQYF
TRBV19 | 12 | CASSMLRSGYTF
TRBV7-2 | 17 | CASSPFDSGQGNQPQHF
TRBV7-9 | 17 | CASRRQGLAGGPYEQYF
TRBV4-1 | 16 | CASSQGATGGGYGYTF
TRBV27 | 15 | CASSRPGQGFYGYTF
TRBV10-3 | 15 | CAISDLGTGGSEAFF
TRBV7-8 | 15 | CASSQSPGGNYGYTF
TRBV5-4 | 15 | CASSWTSGNADTQYF
TRBV4-2 | 13 | CASSQGELAEQFF
TRBV7-9 | 15 | CASSFGRNSYNEQFF
TRBV15 | 13 | CATSAQGDQPQHF
TRBV29-1 | 12 | CSGGDNSYEQYF
TRBV10-2 | 14 | CASTPAADYTEAFF
TRBV6-1 | 14 | CASSEGGTLYEQYF
TRBV5-1 | 16 | CASSLEGGQGVDEQYF
TRBV19 | 13 | CASSIGGGDTQYF
TRBV5-1 | 15 | CASSLAPQRLYAQYF
TRBV6-1 | 15 | CASALRTSGYNEQFF
TRBV18 | 14 | CASSPAVNTGELFF
TRBV2 | 14 | CASSAGWRSQPQHF
TRBV29-1 | 13 | CSVALAGYNEQFF
TRBV7-2 | 15 | CASSAGELRTDTQYF
TRBV5-4 | 14 | CASSQGAGGNTIYF
TRBV2 | 14 | CASRLGQGGSPLHF
TRBV11-2 | 16 | CASTRAGTGATYEQYF
TRBV5-4 | 15 | CASSGAEPNTGELFF
TRBV7-6 | 12 | CASSPFQETQYF
TRBV5-1 | 16 | CASSSGLATYQETQYF
TRBV18 | 16 | CASSPGTGGEKNIQYF
TRBV6-1 | 15 | CASSEMATAYNEQFF
TRBV29-1 | 12 | CSVERGDDTQYF
TRBV28 | 15 | CASTEVRGVRYEQYF
TRBV7-3 | 15 | CASSLNPRGTDTQYF
TRBV15 | 14 | CATSPQASTDTQYF
TRBV11-2 | 16 | CASSIGRGGRTGELFF
TRBV29-1 | 16 | CSVGAGGPVSTDTQYF